The present T cell receptor beta chain was sequenced within a study of PD-1 blockade in classical Hodgkin lymphoma. Exposure to brentuximab vedotin varied, and each patient had relapsed following autologous stem cell transplantation. The germline gives CDR1 ENHRY, CDR2 SYGVKD. V lost 2 bases and J 4 bases, leaving 12 bases between the germline ends. The CDR3 sequence is 15 residues long. Here immunoSEQ multiplex PCR was the method, and the copy in TCRdb shows in-frame clones only, minus some. Here the sample spans fewer than 100,000 clones, roughly 92% being singletons. The input for sequencing was peripheral blood mononuclear cells (PBMCs), taken at baseline. This TCR was recovered from a human donor with classical Hodgkin lymphoma. The chain links TRBV10-3 to TRBJ2-1; TRBD1 is a possible D gene (5 bases). The CDR3 nucleotides are TGTGCCATCAGTGAGATGGGGCTAGGTTACAATGAGCAGTTCTTC. Its protein product is CAISEMGLGYNEQFF.